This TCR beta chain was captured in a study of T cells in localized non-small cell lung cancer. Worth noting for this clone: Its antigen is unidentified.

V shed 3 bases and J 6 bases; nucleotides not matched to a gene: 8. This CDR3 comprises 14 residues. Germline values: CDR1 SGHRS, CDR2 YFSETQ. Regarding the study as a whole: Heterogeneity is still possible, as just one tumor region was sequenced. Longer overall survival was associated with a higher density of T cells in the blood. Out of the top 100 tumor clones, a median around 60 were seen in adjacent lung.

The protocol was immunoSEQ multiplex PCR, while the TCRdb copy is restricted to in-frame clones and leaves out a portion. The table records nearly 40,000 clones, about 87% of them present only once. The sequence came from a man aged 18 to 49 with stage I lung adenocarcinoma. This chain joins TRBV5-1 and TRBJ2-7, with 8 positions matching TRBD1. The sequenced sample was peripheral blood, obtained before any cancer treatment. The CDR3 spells CASSWGQGALEQYF. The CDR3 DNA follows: TGCGCCAGCAGCTGGGGGCAGGGGGCCCTCGAGCAGTACTTC.